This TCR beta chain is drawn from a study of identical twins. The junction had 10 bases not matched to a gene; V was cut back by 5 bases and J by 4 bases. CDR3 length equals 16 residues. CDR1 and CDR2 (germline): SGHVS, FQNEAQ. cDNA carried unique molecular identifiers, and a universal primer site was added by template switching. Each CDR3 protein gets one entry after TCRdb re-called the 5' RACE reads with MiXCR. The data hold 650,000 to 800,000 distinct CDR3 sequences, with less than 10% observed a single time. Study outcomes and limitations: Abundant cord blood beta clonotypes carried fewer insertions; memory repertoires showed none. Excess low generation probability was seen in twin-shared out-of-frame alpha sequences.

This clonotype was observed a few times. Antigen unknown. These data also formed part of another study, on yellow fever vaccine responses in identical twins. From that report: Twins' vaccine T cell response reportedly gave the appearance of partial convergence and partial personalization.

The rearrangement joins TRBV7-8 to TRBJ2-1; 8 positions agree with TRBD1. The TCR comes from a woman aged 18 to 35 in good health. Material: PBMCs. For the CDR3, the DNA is TGTGCCAGCAGCCACGGACAGGGTGGCGGTTACAATGAGCAGTTCTTC. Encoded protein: CASSHGQGGGYNEQFF.